These 9 T cell receptor beta chains share one sample of origin, sequenced in a study of shared clonotypes between healthy human individuals. Sequencing used immunoSEQ multiplex PCR; TCRdb keeps in-frame clones, though not all of them. This table holds about 980,000 clones, around three quarters found once. Sequenced material: memory CD4+ T cells sorted from blood. Subset given: CD45RA-negative fraction. The receptors stem from a man in his late teens or twenties in good health.

As DNA, the CDR3 is TGTGCCATCAGTGACAGGGTAGGAAATTCACCCCTCCACTTT. Translating gives CAISDRVGNSPLHF. The V gene is TRBV10-3, the J gene TRBJ1-6, with D possibly matching TRBD1 (5 bases). The CDR3 has 14 residues. Germline V gene sequence: CDR1 ENHRY, CDR2 SYGVKD. The V and J ends lost 3 bases and 7 bases respectively, with 10 bases between them.

In its sample, this clone was seen a few times. V gene TRBV12-2 combines with J gene TRBJ1-6; the D segment call TRBD1 is taken from the table without a DNA check. TRBV12-2 corresponds to a pseudogene. The CDR3 runs 11 residues. The CDR3 DNA follows: TGTGCAAGTCGCGCAGGGTCAACCCTCCACTTT. It is translated as CASRAGSTLHF.

The V call is TRBV30, the J call TRBJ1-2; D is undetermined. The germline V gene encodes CDR1 GTSNPN and CDR2 SVGIG (reference sequence). Trimming stripped 2 bases from V and 1 base from J, with 5 bases between. The CDR3 contains 12 residues. CDR3: CAWSNSNYGYTF. As DNA, the CDR3 is TGTGCCTGGAGTAACAGTAACTATGGCTACACCTTC.

The rearrangement joins TRBV30 to TRBJ2-3; D is tentatively TRBD1 or TRBD2 (5 bases each). Germline-derived CDR1 and CDR2 are GTSNPN and SVGIG (reference sequence). CDR3 size: 13 residues. V lost 2 bases and J 6 bases, leaving 12 bases between the germline ends. The chain's CDR3 is CAWSSQAGDTQYF. In nucleotides, the CDR3 is TGTGCCTGGAGTTCACAGGCGGGTGATACGCAGTATTTT.

The J gene is TRBJ2-2, the V gene TRBV9; D call uncertain. This CDR3 comprises 16 residues. Per germline, CDR1 SGDLS and CDR2 YYNGEE. Between the trimmed V and J ends, which lost 4 bases and 3 bases, there was a span of 16 bases. CDR3 sequence reads: CASSRTWDGYTGELFF. CDR3 nucleotide sequence: TGTGCCAGCAGCCGAACGTGGGATGGTTACACCGGGGAGCTGTTTTTT.

On this clone: Other nucleotide sequences from this sample produce the same CDR3. The chain combines TRBV18 with TRBJ1-5; a possible D gene is TRBD1 (6 bases). Germline V CDR1 and CDR2: KGHSH, LQKENI. V was pared by 3 bases and J by 3 bases, with 9 bases between. CDR3 length: 14 amino acids. The CDR3: CASSPGQFNQPQHF. The DNA for the CDR3 is TGTGCCAGCTCACCCGGACAGTTCAATCAGCCCCAGCATTTT.

The chain is built from TRBV18 and TRBJ2-7, with 8 bases that match TRBD1. Germline-derived CDR1 and CDR2 are KGHSH and LQKENI. The CDR3 totals 15 residues. V lost 5 bases and J lost 3; bases outside the gene matches: 9. CDR3 region: CASSKRQGWDYEQYF. The CDR3 nucleotides are TGTGCCAGCTCAAAACGACAGGGGTGGGACTACGAGCAGTACTTC.

The chain uses TRBV6-5 and TRBJ2-7; 11 bases agree with TRBD2. J gave up 3 bases and V 6 bases, and 4 bases lay outside the gene matches. There are 14 residues in the CDR3. Germline CDR1 is MNHEY and CDR2 is SVGAGI. CDR3 sequence: CASSTSGSNYEQYF. The CDR3 DNA follows: TGTGCCAGCAGCACTAGCGGGAGCAACTACGAGCAGTACTTC.

The genes are TRBV9 and TRBJ2-2; D remains ambiguous. Germline CDR1 and CDR2: SGDLS and YYNGEE. CDR3 length equals 13 residues. The V and J ends lost 1 base and 6 bases respectively, with 7 bases between them. CDR3 protein: CASSVSDAGELFF. The CDR3 DNA reads TGTGCCAGCAGCGTATCCGATGCCGGGGAGCTGTTTTTT. The whole variable domain, remainder taken from reference TRBV9 and TRBJ2-2, is DSGVTQTPKHLITATGQRVTLRCSPRSGDLSVYWYQQSLDQGLQFLIQYYNGEERAKGNILERFSAQQFPDLHSELNLSSLELGDSALYFCASSVSDAGELFFGEGSRLTVL.